The present TCR beta chain was sequenced within a study of graft-versus-host responses after intestinal transplantation. Study information: The whole recipient group had anti-thymocyte globulin induction followed by tacrolimus and steroids for two to four years.

CDR1 and CDR2 (germline): SGHRS, YFSETQ. V lost 0 bases and J lost 5, with 8 bases in between. The CDR3 has 13 amino acids. Using immunoSEQ multiplex PCR, the repertoire was profiled, and TCRdb retains in-frame clones only, with some absent. Of 130,000 to 150,000 clones in the sample, about nine tenths were seen once. Concerning this clone: Its antigen is not known.

The clonotype originates from a human donor who received an intestinal transplant. The sequences come from unstimulated CD4+ T cells sorted from spleen or lymph node cells, collected before intestinal transplant. The chain employs TRBV5-1 and TRBJ1-1; D not certain. In DNA form, the CDR3 reads TGCGCCAGCAGCTTGGTATGGGAAACTGAAGCTTTCTTT. Protein product: CASSLVWETEAFF.